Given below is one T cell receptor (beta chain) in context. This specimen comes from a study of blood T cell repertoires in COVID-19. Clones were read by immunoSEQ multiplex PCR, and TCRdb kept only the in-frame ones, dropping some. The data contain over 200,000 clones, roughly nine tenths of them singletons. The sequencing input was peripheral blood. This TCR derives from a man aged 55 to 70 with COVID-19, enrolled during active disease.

CDR3 sequence (DNA): TGTGCCAGCAGCCAAGAGCGGGTTCCGTTACACGAGCAGTACTTC. As protein: CASSQERVPLHEQYF. This rearrangement joins TRBV14 to TRBJ2-7; D possibly corresponds to TRBD2 (5 bases). This CDR3 comprises 15 residues. V was trimmed by 0 bases and J by 5 bases, leaving 14 bases between them. Germline V gene lookup returns CDR1 SGHDN and CDR2 FVKESK. Based on the CDR3 plus reference TRBV14 and TRBJ2-7, the full variable domain is EAGVTQFPSHSVIEKGQTVTLRCDPISGHDNLYWYRRVMGKEIKFLLHFVKESKQDESGMPNNRFLAERTGGTYSTLKVQPAELEDSGVYFCASSQERVPLHEQYFGPGTRLTVT.